A single T cell receptor (beta chain) is shown here with its context. Its target is unknown. TCRdb fed the 5' RACE reads into MiXCR, producing one record per CDR3 protein. Counted here are hundreds of thousands of distinct CDR3 sequences, about 23% occurring once; the ten biggest clones make up about an eighth. These data originate in a study of T-cell memory formation after mild COVID-19. Broader study findings: Contracting clones, day 15 to 85, had balanced CD4/CD8, and later expanders favored CD4+.

CDR1 is SQVTM and CDR2 is ANQGSEA in the germline V gene. Trimming took off 4 bases at V and 4 bases at J, with 14 bases between the two ends. The CDR3 is made up of 13 amino acids. This sequence was found in an adult woman who had mild COVID-19 (a few samples of this study predate the infection). Cell type and time point are not known. The V gene is TRBV29-1, the J gene TRBJ2-7, with D possibly matching TRBD1 (5 bases). Sequenced input: PBMCs or a T cell subset sorted from them (not recorded which). As DNA, the CDR3 is TGCAGCGTTGTATCTCCAGACAGTTACGAGCAGTACTTC. Translated: CSVVSPDSYEQYF.